These T cell receptor beta chains were read from a single sample in a study of control samples from healthy donors and cancer patients. Method: immunoSEQ multiplex PCR; TCRdb's copy keeps in-frame clones and lacks some. The repertoire includes roughly 150,000 clones, 80% to 95% of them detected once, and roughly 6.2% sits in the top ten. The sequencing sample was made of blood. Receptor source: a man aged 18-30 years in good health. CDR3s include the opening cysteine and the closing phenylalanine or tryptophan.

V gene: TRBV6-4
J gene: TRBJ2-7
CDR3 protein: CASSDSCSRGGHRTYEQYF

V gene: TRBV27
J gene: TRBJ2-7
CDR3 protein: CASSLGQGTYEQYF

V gene: TRBV19
J gene: TRBJ2-1
CDR3 protein: CASFEAGNNEQFF

V gene: TRBV11-3
J gene: TRBJ2-1
CDR3 protein: CASSPRTATYNEQFF

V gene: TRBV2
J gene: TRBJ2-1
CDR3 protein: CASSRARQGSNEQFF

V gene: TRBV3-1/TRBV3-2
J gene: TRBJ2-1
CDR3 protein: CASSHSSLAGASYNEQFF

V gene: TRBV7-2
J gene: TRBJ2-1
CDR3 protein: CASSLAGEQFF

V gene: TRBV5-1
J gene: TRBJ2-7
CDR3 protein: CASGLRPAPYEQYF

V gene: TRBV4-3
J gene: TRBJ1-2
CDR3 protein: CASSQDTGRPYGYTF

V gene: TRBV30
J gene: TRBJ1-4
CDR3 protein: CAWSPGTGNEKLFF

V gene: TRBV28
J gene: TRBJ1-1
CDR3 protein: CASSLGIRLTNTEAFF

V gene: TRBV27
J gene: TRBJ1-2
CDR3 protein: CASSLSRTGQGDYGYTF

V gene: TRBV2
J gene: TRBJ2-2
CDR3 protein: CASGTFGRDNTGELFF

V gene: TRBV30
J gene: TRBJ2-5
CDR3 protein: CAWSVYRGRGETQYF

V gene: TRBV30
J gene: TRBJ2-2
CDR3 protein: CAWGTGGAGGELFF

V gene: TRBV9
J gene: TRBJ1-2
CDR3 protein: CASSVVGQGYGYTF

V gene: TRBV12-3/TRBV12-4
J gene: TRBJ2-5
CDR3 protein: CASRVRGGTQYF

V gene: TRBV3-1/TRBV3-2
J gene: TRBJ2-1
CDR3 protein: CASSQDPQRGNHNEQFF

V gene: TRBV15
J gene: TRBJ1-6
CDR3 protein: CATSRGLTDNSPLHF

V gene: TRBV27
J gene: TRBJ2-7
CDR3 protein: CASSPTFRLAYEQYF

V gene: TRBV2
J gene: TRBJ1-5
CDR3 protein: CASSEARVWQGSDSNQPQHF

V gene: TRBV7-2
J gene: TRBJ1-3
CDR3 protein: CASSLFGGSGNTIYF

V gene: TRBV10-3
J gene: TRBJ1-1
CDR3 protein: CAISESNPPKGNTEAFF

V gene: TRBV5-3
J gene: TRBJ2-7
CDR3 protein: CARSLERMEGDLIYEQYF

V gene: TRBV19
J gene: TRBJ2-2
CDR3 protein: CASSSQGATGELFF

V gene: TRBV7-2
J gene: TRBJ1-1
CDR3 protein: CASSLGGSANTEAFF

V gene: TRBV28
J gene: TRBJ2-6
CDR3 protein: CASSRSSGANVLTF

V gene: TRBV28
J gene: TRBJ2-7
CDR3 protein: CASRPARGTPRLQYF

V gene: TRBV6-5
J gene: TRBJ1-5
CDR3 protein: CASMLGPGGQPQHF

V gene: TRBV6-5
J gene: TRBJ1-5
CDR3 protein: CASCSNQPQHF

V gene: TRBV27
J gene: TRBJ2-7
CDR3 protein: CASSKRGTSPNEQYF

V gene: TRBV30
J gene: TRBJ2-7
CDR3 protein: CAWGTGTGAAYEQYF

V gene: TRBV9
J gene: TRBJ2-7
CDR3 protein: CASSPGTSGRYEQYF

V gene: TRBV28
J gene: TRBJ1-1
CDR3 protein: CASSLPGQLNTEAFF

V gene: TRBV11-2
J gene: TRBJ2-2
CDR3 protein: CASSLQGMGDTGELFF

V gene: TRBV7-9
J gene: TRBJ1-4
CDR3 protein: CASSDGYGQFGEKLFF

V gene: TRBV28
J gene: TRBJ2-1
CDR3 protein: CASFGTYNEQFF

V gene: TRBV28
J gene: TRBJ2-1
CDR3 protein: CASRSGTRTLGEFF

V gene: TRBV4-1
J gene: TRBJ2-3
CDR3 protein: CASSPRSAGRERTDTQYF

V gene: TRBV19
J gene: TRBJ1-5
CDR3 protein: CASSMVLGRGQPQHF

V gene: TRBV7-9
J gene: TRBJ1-1
CDR3 protein: CASSLSGGGNTEAFF

V gene: TRBV27
J gene: TRBJ2-7
CDR3 protein: CASRGANSYEQYF

V gene: TRBV21-1
J gene: TRBJ2-5
CDR3 protein: CASSKGGQETQYF

V gene: TRBV9
J gene: TRBJ2-5
CDR3 protein: CASSMIDSTETQYF

V gene: TRBV5-1
J gene: TRBJ1-4
CDR3 protein: CASSFRDSNEKLFF

V gene: TRBV19
J gene: TRBJ1-1
CDR3 protein: CASSEGVAYTEAFF

V gene: TRBV2
J gene: TRBJ1-1
CDR3 protein: CASSEGTEAFF

V gene: TRBV24-1
J gene: TRBJ2-2
CDR3 protein: CATRAWGGELFF

V gene: TRBV7-9
J gene: TRBJ1-1
CDR3 protein: CASSLPPGAGGNTEAFF

V gene: TRBV10-3
J gene: TRBJ1-1
CDR3 protein: CAISDFGPEAFF